The next 25 T cell receptor beta chains were all read from a single sample in a study of T cell responses to AZD1222 COVID-19 vaccine. Profiling relied on immunoSEQ multiplex PCR, and the TCRdb table lists in-frame clones only, not all of them. The sample contains about 190,000 clones, around nine tenths of which appear only once. The specimen comprised peripheral blood, sampled 28 days after the second dose of the MenACWY control vaccine. These receptors were collected from an adult who received the MenACWY meningococcal vaccine as a control.

This chain joins TRBV7-6 and TRBJ2-3, with D hard to call. The V end was cut by 5 bases, the J end by 3 bases, with 18 bases between. Germline lookup yields CDR1 SGHVS and CDR2 FNYEAQ. The CDR3 loop spans 16 amino acids. The CDR3 protein is CASSPSDVKGTDTQYF. CDR3 coding DNA: TGTGCCAGCAGCCCCAGCGACGTCAAGGGAACAGATACGCAGTATTTT.

This clone appeared a single time. V is TRBV7-8 and J is TRBJ1-1; D remains unclear. V dropped 5 bases and J dropped 4 bases, with 8 bases sitting between them. The CDR3 runs 12 residues. In germline, CDR1 is SGHVS, CDR2 FQNEAQ. Here the CDR3 reads CASSLAGTEAFF. DNA for the CDR3: TGTGCCAGCAGCCTCGCGGGCACTGAAGCTTTCTTT.

The chain is built from TRBV30 and TRBJ2-3, with D possibly being TRBD1 (6 bases). The germline gives CDR1 GTSNPN, CDR2 SVGIG (reference sequence). The CDR3 spans 15 residues. V lost 0 bases to trimming and J lost 1 base, with 11 bases between them. CDR3 nucleotide sequence: TGTGCCTGGAGTGTAGGGGGTAGCGGCACAGATACGCAGTATTTT. It codes for CAWSVGGSGTDTQYF.

V gene TRBV7-9 combines with J gene TRBJ2-3; D is perhaps TRBD2 (5 bases). The CDR3 runs 13 residues. From germline, CDR1 is SEHNR and CDR2 FQNEAQ (reference sequence). V lost 6 bases, J lost 6 bases, and 13 bases lay in between. The CDR3 DNA reads TGTGCCAGCAGACCCCCCGGGGTCGATACGCAGTATTTT. Its translation: CASRPPGVDTQYF.

This rearrangement joins TRBV11-2 to TRBJ1-6; D remains unclear. V shed 5 bases and J shed 5 bases, with 10 bases lying between them. CDR3 length: 14 residues. Germline CDR1 reads SGHAT; CDR2 reads FQNNGV. CDR3 sequence: CASSLGENNSPLHF. The CDR3, as DNA: TGTGCCAGCAGCCTTGGGGAGAATAATTCACCCCTCCACTTT. Full variable domain (remainder filled in from reference TRBV11-2 and TRBJ1-6): EAGVAQSPRYKIIEKRQSVAFWCNPISGHATLYWYQQILGQGPKLLIQFQNNGVVDDSQLPKDRFSAERLKGVDSTLKIQPAKLEDSAVYLCASSLGENNSPLHFGNGTRLTVT.

The chain joins TRBV7-9 to TRBJ2-2, with D possibly matching TRBD1 (5 bases). The ends were cut back, 8 bases at V and 4 bases at J, with 11 bases in the middle. Germline V CDR1 and CDR2: SEHNR, FQNEAQ (reference sequence). The CDR3 contains 13 residues. The CDR3 loop is CASQAQGTGELFF. The CDR3, as DNA: TGTGCCAGCCAGGCCCAGGGCACCGGGGAGCTGTTTTTT.

This clone was recorded only once. The rearrangement joins TRBV5-6 to TRBJ1-2; D is ambiguous. With 4 bases removed from V and 13 bases from J, the gap between germline ends came to 14 bases. Per germline, CDR1 SGHDT and CDR2 YYEEEE. The CDR3 contains 11 residues. CDR3 nucleotides: TGTGCCAGCAGCGGGGTCGAATCTTTCACCTTC. It yields the protein CASSGVESFTF.

The chain joins TRBV19 to TRBJ1-5; 8 bases map to TRBD1. V shed 3 bases and J 4 bases; nucleotides not matched to a gene: 5. Germline values: CDR1 LNHDA, CDR2 SQIVND (reference sequence). CDR3 length: 15 residues. The DNA for the CDR3 is TGTGCCAGTAGTATCGGCAGGGGGCCGAATCAGCCCCAGCATTTT. Translating gives CASSIGRGPNQPQHF.

The chain combines TRBV27 with TRBJ1-1, with no clear D. This CDR3 contains 13 residues. Germline CDR1 is MNHEY and CDR2 is SMNVEV (reference sequence). Between the trimmed V and J ends, which lost 6 bases and 0 bases, there was a span of 8 bases. This CDR3 reads CASSLTLNTEAFF. The DNA of the CDR3 is TGTGCCAGCAGCTTGACGCTGAACACTGAAGCTTTCTTT.

The chain employs TRBV5-6 and TRBJ1-1, with 10 nucleotides matching TRBD1. This CDR3 contains 15 residues. Germline-derived CDR1 and CDR2 are SGHDT and YYEEEE. The trim removed 0 bases at V and 4 bases at J, leaving 3 bases unmatched. CDR3 bases: TGTGCCAGCAGCTTGGTTTGGGACAGGGGCACTGAAGCTTTCTTT. This sequence encodes CASSLVWDRGTEAFF.

V and J are TRBV6-1 and TRBJ2-3; 7 nucleotides line up with TRBD1. The CDR3 consists of 16 residues. In germline, CDR1 is MNHNS, CDR2 SASEGT. J lost 2 bases, V lost 1 base, and 6 bases had no gene match. The DNA of the CDR3 is TGTGCCAGCAGTGAAGTGATAGGGGGCCCCACAGATACGCAGTATTTT. This sequence encodes CASSEVIGGPTDTQYF.

The genes are TRBV14 and TRBJ2-7; D perhaps matches TRBD2 (6 bases). Germline V gene sequence: CDR1 SGHDN, CDR2 FVKESK. The CDR3 has 16 amino acids. V gave up 1 base and J gave up 3 bases, with 16 bases separating them. This CDR3 is CASSQGGIVPNYEQYF. CDR3 DNA: TGTGCCAGCAGCCAAGGCGGGATCGTCCCTAACTACGAGCAGTACTTC.

The gene calls are TRBV28 and TRBJ1-2; TRBD1 matches 8 bases. Germline V CDR1 and CDR2: MDHEN, SYDVKM. Unmatched junction bases numbered 8, after V lost 6 bases and J lost 8 bases. This CDR3 contains 13 residues. The CDR3 loop reads CASSPQGAFGYTF. In DNA form, the CDR3 reads TGTGCCAGCAGCCCCCAGGGGGCGTTCGGCTACACCTTC.

The chain's CDR3 is CASSQAGRGLGNTIYF. CDR3 coding DNA: TGTGCCAGCAGCCAAGCGGGCAGGGGGCTCGGAAACACCATATATTTT. This chain uses TRBV3-1 (or the pseudogene TRBV3-2) with TRBJ1-3; 8 bases align to TRBD1. CDR3 size: 16 residues. Germline CDR1 and CDR2: LGHDT and YNNKEL (reference sequence). The V segment lost 1 base and the J segment 4 bases; nucleotides outside the gene matches: 6.

The chain combines TRBV18 with TRBJ1-4; D is perhaps TRBD1 (6 bases). Germline loops: CDR1 KGHSH, CDR2 LQKENI. The CDR3 extends over 15 amino acids. V was cut by 5 bases and J by 6 bases, with 16 bases left in between. The CDR3 nucleotides read TGTGCCAGCTCATTTCTCAGGGGCCGCGATGAAAAACTGTTTTTT. Translating gives CASSFLRGRDEKLFF.

V gene TRBV19 combines with J gene TRBJ2-5, with 10 positions matching TRBD2. After removal of 7 bases from V and 3 bases from J, the junction contained 8 bases not matched to a gene. The length of the CDR3 is 15 residues. The germline CDR1 and CDR2 sequences are LNHDA and SQIVND (reference sequence). CDR3 loop: CASTRTSGYEETQYF. The CDR3 DNA reads as TGTGCCAGTACGAGGACTAGCGGCTACGAAGAGACCCAGTACTTC. Full variable domain (missing parts from reference TRBV19 and TRBJ2-5): DGGITQSPKYLFRKEGQNVTLSCEQNLNHDAMYWYRQDPGQGLRLIYYSQIVNDFQKGDIAEGYSVSREKKESFPLTVTSAQKNPTAFYLCASTRTSGYEETQYFGPGTRLLVL.

The chain links TRBV24-1 to TRBJ1-2; D is uncertain. The germline gives CDR1 KGHDR, CDR2 SFDVKD. V lost 1 base to trimming and J lost 6 bases, with 2 bases between them. This CDR3 comprises 11 residues. CDR3 in DNA: TGTGCCACCAGTGATTTCGATGGCTACACCTTC. This encodes CATSDFDGYTF.

V and J are TRBV18 and TRBJ2-1, with D possibly being TRBD1 (5 bases). Germline CDR1 and CDR2: KGHSH and LQKENI. CDR3 size: 14 residues. The ends were cut back, 2 bases at V and 4 bases at J, with 9 bases in the middle. The DNA of the CDR3 is TGTGCCAGCTCACCAGGAGACAGATACAATGAGCAGTTCTTC. This translates into CASSPGDRYNEQFF. Looking up the rest from reference TRBV18 and TRBJ2-1 gives the full variable domain: NAGVMQNPRHLVRRRGQEARLRCSPMKGHSHVYWYRQLPEEGLKFMVYLQKENIIDESGMPKERFSAEFPKEGPSILRIQQVVRGDSAAYFCASSPGDRYNEQFFGPGTRLTVL.

The gene calls are TRBV5-1 and TRBJ2-7; 7 nucleotides match TRBD1. Germline-derived CDR1 and CDR2 are SGHRS and YFSETQ. This CDR3 spans 14 amino acids. J lost 5 bases, V lost 0 bases, and 5 bases had no gene match. The CDR3 nucleotides read TGCGCCAGCAGCTTGGGAGGGGGCAGAAACGAGCAGTACTTC. Protein: CASSLGGGRNEQYF.

This chain connects TRBV24-1 to TRBJ1-1, with TRBD1 identical over 10 bases. Per the germline V gene, CDR1 is KGHDR and CDR2 is SFDVKD. This CDR3 is 18 amino acids long. The V gene end was trimmed by 2 bases and the J gene end by 0 bases; junction bases not matched to a gene: 8. The CDR3 DNA reads as TGTGCCACCAGTGATTCCCCGGGACAGGGGATTTTGAACACTGAAGCTTTCTTT. It yields the protein CATSDSPGQGILNTEAFF.

The chain is built from TRBV4-1 and TRBJ2-5; D is unclear. This CDR3 contains 13 residues. The germline V gene has CDR1 MGHRA and CDR2 YSYEKL. V lost 1 base and J lost 5, with 8 bases in between. CDR3 region: CASSQGPGETQYF. CDR3 nucleotides: TGCGCCAGCAGCCAAGGACCCGGGGAGACCCAGTACTTC.

This chain uses TRBV4-3 with TRBJ1-5, with TRBD1 identical over 9 bases. Germline loops: CDR1 LGHNA, CDR2 YSLEER. The V gene end was trimmed by 6 bases and the J gene end by 0 bases; junction bases not matched to a gene: 3. CDR3 size: 15 residues. Here the CDR3 reads CASSRDRDSNQPQHF. The CDR3 DNA follows: TGCGCCAGCAGTCGGGACAGGGATAGCAATCAGCCCCAGCATTTT.

This chain connects TRBV4-1 to TRBJ1-3; D possibly corresponds to TRBD1 (6 bases). The V end lost 0 bases, the J end lost 0 bases, and 6 bases lay between the germline ends. The CDR3 totals 15 residues. Germline V gene lookup returns CDR1 MGHRA and CDR2 YSYEKL. CDR3 sequence (DNA): TGCGCCAGCAGCCAAGAGGACAGCTCTGGAAACACCATATATTTT. Its protein product is CASSQEDSSGNTIYF.

The rearrangement uses TRBV10-3 and TRBJ1-2, with D possibly TRBD1 on 5 matching bases. CDR1 and CDR2 (germline): ENHRY, SYGVKD. The CDR3 runs to 13 residues. Trimming removed 10 bases at V and 0 bases at J, with 12 bases between. CDR3 amino acids: CATGRGANYGYTF. CDR3 in DNA: TGTGCCACCGGGAGGGGTGCTAACTATGGCTACACCTTC.

This clone has more than one count but fewer than ten. The chain has TRBV12-3 or TRBV12-4 and TRBJ1-6; tentative D call: TRBD1 (5 bases). Trimming pared 5 bases from V and 8 bases from J, leaving 10 bases between. The length of the CDR3 is 13 residues. DNA for the CDR3: TGTGCCAGCAGTCTGGGGGGGGATTCACCCCTCCACTTT. Translated, it gives CASSLGGDSPLHF.